This TCR beta chain was recovered during a study of blood T cell repertoires in COVID-19. Original processing notes: Quantification of nucleated cells was approximated via reference gene primer amplification. Only in-frame clones appear in the TCRdb table, and some are missing; sequencing was by immunoSEQ multiplex PCR. D and trimming come from the DNA, and the V and J calls and clone size come from that table. The sample holds roughly 170,000 clones, 70% to 85% seen once. J was trimmed by 7 bases and V by 7 bases; bases with no gene match: 15. The V gene's germline CDR1 is MDHEN and CDR2 SYDVKM. CDR3 length: 15 residues.

The TCR was taken from a man between 45 and 60 years old who had recovered from COVID-19. J is TRBJ1-2 and V is TRBV28, with 7 bases matching TRBD1. The specimen sequenced was PBMCs or T cells enriched from blood (not recorded which). CDR3 bases: TGTGCCAGCACCCTACAGGGGACCCGCCACGGTGGCTACACCTTC. Amino acid sequence: CASTLQGTRHGGYTF.